Listed below are T cell receptor beta chains from one sample, sequenced in a study of radiotherapy plus CTLA-4 blockade in lung cancer. Sequenced by immunoSEQ multiplex PCR; TCRdb stores in-frame clones only, minus some. Of 55,000 to 80,000 clones in the sample, around 73% were seen once. Sequenced here: peripheral blood, sampled from a patient treated with radiotherapy plus ipilimumab. The receptors come from a human donor with non-small cell lung cancer who had a complete response to radiotherapy plus ipilimumab. Both conserved end residues are part of each CDR3. Fields, in order: clone size, CDR3 length, J gene, D gene, V gene, CDR3 protein, CDR3 DNA. D genes are given only for firm matches. Expanded clones get a size class; other rows say once, few or many, or leave the size out.

>-|14|TRBJ2-5|TRBD2|TRBV7-7
CASSLGLAGETQYF
TGTGCTAGCAGCTTGGGACTAGCGGGGGAGACCCAGTACTTC
>-|14|TRBJ2-3|-|TRBV10-1
CASSESWGTDTQYF
TGCGCCAGCAGTGAGTCTTGGGGGACAGATACGCAGTATTTT
>-|15|TRBJ2-1|-|TRBV5-1
CASSLPWTSYNEQFF
TGCGCCAGCTCCCTACCTTGGACTTCCTACAATGAGCAGTTCTTC
>-|14|TRBJ1-3|-|TRBV2
CASRAGSSGNTIYF
TGTGCCAGCAGAGCAGGGTCCTCTGGAAACACCATATATTTT
>-|17|TRBJ1-5|TRBD1|TRBV19
CASSVTGPEYSNQPQHF
TGTGCCAGTAGTGTGACAGGGCCAGAATATAGCAATCAGCCCCAGCATTTT
>-|17|TRBJ2-1|TRBD2|TRBV11-2
CASSRNVGLAGYNEQFF
TGTGCCAGCAGCCGTAACGTTGGACTAGCGGGATACAATGAGCAGTTCTTC
>few|15|TRBJ1-2|-|TRBV6-5
CASSYSGGQAYGYTF
TGTGCCAGCAGTTACTCAGGAGGGCAGGCCTATGGCTACACCTTC
>-|14|TRBJ1-4|-|TRBV13
CASSFTGGLGKLFF
TGTGCCAGCAGCTTCACTGGGGGCCTTGGAAAACTGTTTTTT
>-|15|TRBJ2-1|-|TRBV19
CASTQTRYSYNEQFF
TGTGCCAGTACCCAGACTCGTTACTCCTACAATGAGCAGTTCTTC
>few|15|TRBJ1-2|-|TRBV5-1
CASSSRGGGGYGYTF
TGCGCCAGCAGCTCCCGGGGGGGAGGAGGCTATGGCTACACCTTC
>-|12|TRBJ1-4|-|TRBV19
CASRGVGEKLFF
TGTGCCAGTAGAGGTGTCGGAGAAAAACTGTTTTTT
>few|13|TRBJ2-3|-|TRBV2
CASSGQVLDSQYF
TGTGCCAGCAGTGGACAGGTCCTAGATTCGCAGTATTTT
>-|15|TRBJ2-2|-|TRBV30
CAWSVYRANTGELFF
TGTGCCTGGAGTGTTTACAGGGCGAACACCGGGGAGCTGTTTTTT
>-|15|TRBJ2-5|TRBD2|TRBV11-3
CASSPAGGVQETQYF
TGTGCCAGCAGCCCAGCGGGGGGTGTTCAAGAGACCCAGTACTTC
>-|11|TRBJ2-1|-|TRBV29-1
CSVSAYNEQFF
TGCAGCGTTAGCGCGTACAATGAGCAGTTCTTC
>-|17|TRBJ1-1|TRBD1|TRBV19
CASSTRKPGDRVPEAFF
TGTGCCAGTAGTACCCGCAAACCGGGGGACAGGGTCCCTGAAGCTTTCTTT
>-|16|TRBJ2-3|TRBD2|TRBV10-3
CAISESPSGVRDTQYF
TGTGCCATCAGTGAGTCCCCTAGCGGGGTCCGGGATACGCAGTATTTT
>-|13|TRBJ2-5|TRBD1|TRBV10-2
CASRDRGQETQYF
TGCGCCAGCCGGGACAGGGGGCAAGAGACCCAGTACTTC
>-|16|TRBJ2-2|TRBD1|TRBV7-8
CASILTGALNTGELFF
TGTGCCAGCATCCTAACAGGGGCACTTAACACCGGGGAGCTGTTTTTT
>-|13|TRBJ1-6|-|TRBV6-5
CASRGQRNSPLHF
TGTGCCAGCAGAGGACAGAGGAATTCACCCCTCCACTTT
>once|15|TRBJ1-2|TRBD1|TRBV9
CASSVGQGAGYGYTF
TGTGCCAGCAGCGTCGGACAGGGAGCCGGCTATGGCTACACCTTC
>-|14|TRBJ2-3|TRBD2|TRBV4-1
CASSQGLAADTQYF
TGCGCCAGCAGCCAAGGACTAGCGGCAGATACGCAGTATTTT
>-|15|TRBJ2-5|-|TRBV27
CASSLSWGPAETQYF
TGTGCCAGCAGTTTATCGTGGGGACCGGCGGAGACCCAGTACTTC
>-|16|TRBJ2-7|TRBD2|TRBV4-3
CASSQDGRAGSYEQYF
TGCGCCAGCAGCCAAGATGGACGAGCGGGGTCCTACGAGCAGTACTTC
>-|13|TRBJ1-1|-|TRBV5-4
CASSYHRNTEAFF
TGTGCCAGCAGTTATCACCGGAACACTGAAGCTTTCTTT
>-|15|TRBJ1-6|TRBD1|TRBV30
CAWSLGGGHNSPLHF
TGTGCCTGGAGTCTAGGGGGCGGCCATAATTCACCCCTCCACTTT
>once|14|TRBJ2-3|TRBD2|TRBV11-2
CASSPSGYTDTQYF
TGTGCCAGCAGCCCTAGCGGATACACAGATACGCAGTATTTT
>-|14|TRBJ2-7|-|TRBV5-1
CASRNRGPLDEQYF
TGCGCCAGCAGAAATCGGGGCCCCCTTGACGAGCAGTACTTC
>-|15|TRBJ2-1|TRBD1|TRBV6-1
CASTATGQGVNEQFF
TGTGCCAGCACCGCAACGGGACAGGGGGTGAATGAGCAGTTCTTC
>-|14|TRBJ1-1|-|TRBV7-2
CASSLQPGAYGAFF
TGTGCCAGCAGTCTACAGCCAGGGGCCTATGGAGCTTTCTTT
>-|16|TRBJ2-7|-|TRBV10-1
CASSPYPASQAYEQYF
TGCGCCAGCAGTCCATACCCGGCCTCACAGGCCTACGAGCAGTACTTC
>-|14|TRBJ2-1|-|TRBV27
CASSSLSSYNEQFF
TGTGCCAGCAGTTCCCTGAGCTCCTACAATGAGCAGTTCTTC
>-|13|TRBJ1-2|-|TRBV7-2
CASSLAGVYGYTF
TGTGCCAGCAGCTTAGCGGGAGTATATGGCTACACCTTC
>once|12|TRBJ1-5|-|TRBV6-5
CASESGNQPQHF
TGTGCCAGCGAGTCGGGAAATCAGCCCCAGCATTTT
>once|13|TRBJ1-5|-|TRBV19
CASSTDLNQPQHF
TGTGCCAGTAGTACCGACCTCAATCAGCCCCAGCATTTT
>-|14|TRBJ2-3|TRBD2|TRBV7-2
CASSLASGTDTQYF
TGTGCCAGCAGCTTAGCTAGCGGGACAGATACGCAGTATTTT
>-|13|TRBJ2-5|-|TRBV27
CASSLFGAETQYF
TGTGCCAGCAGTTTGTTCGGGGCGGAGACCCAGTACTTC